Here is one TCR beta chain with its context. Its antigen is not known. The study included ophthalmopathy patients with Clinical Activity Score at least 3, NOSPECS grade at least 4 and duration under 3 months. This entry belongs to a study of T cells in Graves' hyperthyroidism and ophthalmopathy. Whole-study findings and limits: Also found in blood were most expanded thyroid clonotypes above 0.001.

V trimming: 7 bases; J trimming: 4 bases; junction bases outside the gene matches: 15. This CDR3 is built from 17 residues. Germline V lookup: CDR1 SGHTA, CDR2 FQGTGA. Amplified TCR beta CDR3 regions derived from RNA transcripts. The study used the HTBI primer set for a first-round RT-PCR of the TCR CDR3. TCRdb used MiXCR to reprocess the multiplex PCR reads, holding one entry per CDR3 protein. The sample carries under 600,000 distinct CDR3 sequences, roughly a sixth recorded once. This TCR derives from a woman aged 40 to 50 with Graves' ophthalmopathy. This sequence joins TRBV7-3 and TRBJ1-4, with 7 nucleotides matching TRBD1. Input material: blood. CDR3 nucleotide sequence: TGTGCCAGCACCAAGGAGGCAGGGGGGAGGAATAATGAAAAACTGTTTTTT. Residues: CASTKEAGGRNNEKLFF.